This T cell receptor beta chain emerged from a study of shared clonotypes between healthy human individuals. Notes on the study in general: Four donors shared about 4.8% of their naive CD4 clonotypes. Rarefaction showed that sequencing of sorted subsets was incomplete (despite large depth).

Adult donors, all healthy and HIV-negative, had no recent acute infections or vaccinations. At deep level, the assay was performed. The protocol was immunoSEQ multiplex PCR, while the TCRdb copy is restricted to in-frame clones and leaves out a portion. The data contain 2,500,000 or so clones, approximately 90% of them singletons. As to this clone: Its specificity is unknown.

This TCR was recovered from a man aged 18 to 29 in good health. The specimen sequenced was naive CD4+ T cells sorted from blood. Subset reported: CD45RA+ positively selected.

The CDR3 coding sequence is TGTGCCAGTAGTAGGATTGGTGGCGGGATGGGAGAGACCCAGTACTTC. This gives the protein CASSRIGGGMGETQYF. This chain joins TRBV19 and TRBJ2-5, with D possibly TRBD2 on 6 matching bases. Germline V gene sequence: CDR1 LNHDA, CDR2 SQIVND (reference sequence). The length of the CDR3 is 16 residues. Deletions cut 4 bases from V and 4 bases from J, with 19 bases between.